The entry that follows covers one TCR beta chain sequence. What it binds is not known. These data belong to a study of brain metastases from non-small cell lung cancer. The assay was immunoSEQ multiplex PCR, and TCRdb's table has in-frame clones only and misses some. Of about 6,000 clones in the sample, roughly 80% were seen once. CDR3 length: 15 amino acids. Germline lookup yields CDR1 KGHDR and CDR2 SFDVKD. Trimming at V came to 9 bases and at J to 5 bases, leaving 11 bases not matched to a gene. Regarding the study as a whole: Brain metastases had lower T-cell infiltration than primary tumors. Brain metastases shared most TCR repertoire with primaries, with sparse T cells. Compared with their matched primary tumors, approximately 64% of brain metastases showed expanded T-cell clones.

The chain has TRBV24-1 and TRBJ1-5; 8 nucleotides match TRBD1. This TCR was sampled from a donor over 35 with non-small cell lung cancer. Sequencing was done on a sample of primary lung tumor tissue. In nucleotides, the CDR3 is TGTGCCACCTCACCCCCAGGGGGCCGGGATCAGCCCCAGCATTTT. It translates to CATSPPGGRDQPQHF.